One and the same sample provided the 19 T cell receptor beta chains below, sequenced in a study of immune heterogeneity within non-small cell lung tumors. Multiplex PCR was performed with 32 V and 13 J primers, and it amplified TCR beta CDR3. From the multiplex PCR reads, TCRdb called clonotypes with MiXCR, one entry per CDR3 protein. The sample has some 15,000 distinct CDR3 sequences, 30% seen once. As template, the study used bulk tumor genomic DNA at 600 to 700 ng per sample. Every primary tumor yielded several biopsies, spaced far apart, that were taken during surgery. Surgery that was curative in intent was performed on patients with untreated, newly diagnosed non-small cell lung cancer. The specimen sequenced was lung tumor tissue. The receptors were sampled from a woman between 45 and 60 years old with non-small cell lung cancer.

The rearrangement joins TRBV30 to TRBJ2-6; D remains unclear. This CDR3 has 15 amino acids. Germline lookup yields CDR1 GTSNPN and CDR2 SVGIG (reference sequence). V was cut by 0 bases and J by 1 base, with 7 bases left in between. This CDR3 reads CAWSVTRSGANVLTF. CDR3 coding DNA: TGTGCCTGGAGTGTTACCAGATCTGGGGCCAACGTCCTGACTTTC.

At least ten counts were recorded for this clonotype. The chain has TRBV20-1 and TRBJ2-3; 8 positions agree with TRBD1. Germline CDR1 and CDR2: DFQATT and SNEGSKA (reference sequence). The CDR3 has 14 residues. After removal of 6 bases from V and 5 bases from J, the junction contained 10 bases not matched to a gene. Here the CDR3 DNA reads TGCAGTGCACCCGGACAGGGTGGAAAAGATACGCAGTATTTT. Translating it yields CSAPGQGGKDTQYF.

For this clonotype: Possible read error: a much larger clone is one base away. The V gene is TRBV6-4, the J gene TRBJ1-1, with D hard to call. The CDR3 loop spans 13 amino acids. The germline V gene encodes CDR1 MRHNA and CDR2 SNTAGT. The chain's CDR3 is CASRKTIDAEPFF. CDR3 DNA: TGTGCCAGCAGGAAGACAATCGACGCTGAACCTTTCTTT.

With respect to this clonotype: At one end the junction does not follow the germline gene, possibly because of a read error. The chain combines TRBV7-7 with TRBJ2-5; TRBD1 is a possible D gene (6 bases). This CDR3 is built from 14 residues. CDR1 is SSHAT, CDR2 FNYEAQ, per germline (reference sequence). In DNA, the CDR3 is TGTGCTAGCAGCTTAGAAGGGGGAATCAGTACCCAGTACTTC. As protein: CASSLEGGISTQYF.

The chain couples TRBV4-2 to TRBJ2-1, with D perhaps assigned TRBD1 or TRBD2 (6 bases each). The germline gives CDR1 LGHNA, CDR2 YNFKEQ. This CDR3 is built from 17 residues. V gave up 1 base and J gave up 6 bases, with 19 bases separating them. The DNA for the CDR3 is TGTGCCAGCAGCCAAGTATCGGAAACGGGGGCCTCCAATGAGCAGTTCTTC. Amino acids: CASSQVSETGASNEQFF.

By share of the sample, this clonotype is medium-sized (0.01 to 0.1%). The V and J genes are TRBV18 and TRBJ2-7, with D perhaps given as TRBD1 or TRBD2 (5 bases each). V dropped 6 bases and J dropped 5 bases, with 11 bases sitting between them. Germline V CDR1 and CDR2: KGHSH, LQKENI. This CDR3 is built from 12 residues. CDR3 sequence: CASSGPENEQYF. The CDR3 coding sequence is TGTGCCAGCTCGGGACCCGAGAACGAGCAGTACTTC.

This clonotype has at least ten counts. V and J are TRBV30 and TRBJ2-3; D is uncertain. Per germline, CDR1 GTSNPN and CDR2 SVGIG (reference sequence). V dropped 3 bases and J dropped 0 bases, with 13 bases sitting between them. The CDR3 is 15 residues long. The CDR3: CAWSRVGGSTDTQYF. DNA for the CDR3: TGTGCCTGGAGCCGGGTTGGCGGCAGCACAGATACGCAGTATTTT. Looking up the rest from reference TRBV30 and TRBJ2-3 gives the full variable domain: SQTIHQWPATLVQPVGSPLSLECTVEGTSNPNLYWYRQAAGRGLQLLFYSVGIGQISSEVPQNLSASRPQDRQFILSSKKLLLSDSGFYLCAWSRVGGSTDTQYFGPGTRLTVL.

As to this clonotype: The junction shows a germline mismatch at one end, possibly a read error. The V gene is TRBV28, the J gene TRBJ1-5; D remains unclear. Germline values: CDR1 MDHEN, CDR2 SYDVKM. The CDR3 length is 15 residues. The CDR3 bases are TGTGACAGCAGCCCCGACGAGATTAGCAATCAGCCCCAGCATTTT. It encodes CDSSPDEISNQPQHF.

By sample share, this clonotype is large. This chain uses TRBV2 with TRBJ1-1, with D maybe TRBD1 (6 bases). The CDR3 consists of 13 residues. The V end lost 6 bases, the J end lost 2 bases, and 10 bases lay between the germline ends. The germline CDR1 and CDR2 sequences are SNHLY and FYNNEI. CDR3 coding DNA: TGTGCCAGCAGAGGACAGTTTAACACTGAAGCTTTCTTT. It specifies CASRGQFNTEAFF.

This clonotype was seen at least ten times. The J gene is TRBJ1-1, the V gene TRBV3-1; 8 nucleotides line up with TRBD1. The CDR3 sequence is 14 residues long. With 5 bases clipped from V and 5 bases from J, the junction kept 7 bases outside the gene matches. CDR1 is LGHDT, CDR2 YNNKEL, per germline (reference sequence). Written as DNA, the CDR3 is TGTGCCAGCAGCGTGACAGGGGATGGGACTGAAGCTTTCTTT. This codes for CASSVTGDGTEAFF.

Of note for this clonotype: This clone may be a read error of a much larger clone one base away. The V call is TRBV7-6, the J call TRBJ2-2; no clear D gene. This CDR3 has 15 residues. Germline V CDR1 and CDR2: SGHVS, FNYEAQ. V dropped 6 bases and J dropped 5 bases, with 16 bases sitting between them. In DNA, the CDR3 is TGTGCCAGCAGTGATTGGCTAGAGGAGACCGGGGAGCTGTTTTTT. As protein: CASSDWLEETGELFF.

This clonotype appeared a single time. This may stem from a read error, because a much larger clone lies one nucleotide away. V gene TRBV20-1 combines with J gene TRBJ1-2, with a weak D call TRBD1 (6 bases). The CDR3 loop spans 14 amino acids. Per germline, CDR1 DFQATT and CDR2 SNEGSKA (reference sequence). DNA of the CDR3: TGCAGTGCACTCAACAGGGTAGCTAACTATCGCTACACCTTC. Translating it yields CSALNRVANYRYTF.

This sequence joins TRBV24-1 and TRBJ1-1, with D possibly TRBD1 on 6 matching bases. The CDR3 runs to 17 residues. The germline V gene encodes CDR1 KGHDR and CDR2 SFDVKD. V lost 11 bases and J 0 bases, leaving 24 bases between the germline ends. The CDR3 reads CASPGHRTVMLNTEAFF. The CDR3 DNA is TGTGCCAGCCCGGGACATCGGACTGTAATGCTGAACACTGAAGCTTTCTTT.

This clonotype was seen a few times. The chain is built from TRBV2 and TRBJ1-1; D call uncertain. Germline V lookup: CDR1 SNHLY, CDR2 FYNNEI. The CDR3 is made up of 16 amino acids. The V and J ends lost 5 bases and 1 base respectively, with 17 bases between them. CDR3 region: CASSRAGGQSNTEAFF. CDR3 in DNA: TGTGCCAGCAGTAGGGCAGGTGGGCAGTCGAACACTGAAGCTTTCTTT.

This clonotype was seen a handful of times. One end of the junction is discordant with germline, which a read error may explain. This chain joins TRBV20-1 and TRBJ2-2, with 10 bases fitting TRBD2. The germline gives CDR1 DFQATT, CDR2 SNEGSKA (reference sequence). The CDR3 covers 16 residues. CDR3 region: CSARASGGPNTGEPFF. CDR3 DNA: TGCAGTGCTAGGGCTAGCGGGGGACCGAACACCGGGGAGCCGTTTTTT.

The V call is TRBV3-1, the J call TRBJ1-2, with D perhaps matching TRBD1 (5 bases). V was shortened by 1 base and J by 2 bases, with 8 bases between the two germline ends. This CDR3 is built from 14 residues. Germline lookup yields CDR1 LGHDT and CDR2 YNNKEL (reference sequence). CDR3 bases: TGTGCCAGCAGCCAAGGGCGGGGGAACTATGGCTACACCTTC. This encodes CASSQGRGNYGYTF. The full variable domain, its missing parts supplied by reference TRBV3-1 and TRBJ1-2, is DTAVSQTPKYLVTQMGNDKSIKCEQNLGHDTMYWYKQDSKKFLKIMFSYNNKELIINETVPNRFSPKSPDKAHLNLHINSLELGDSAVYFCASSQGRGNYGYTFGSGTRLTVV.

This clonotype was picked up one time. A much larger clone differs by one base, so this may be a read error. This chain uses TRBV9 with TRBJ1-3, with D possibly matching TRBD1 (6 bases). This CDR3 region has 17 residues. Trimming stripped 4 bases from V and 0 bases from J, with 17 bases between. Germline CDR1 reads SGDLS; CDR2 reads YYNGEE. The CDR3 nucleotides are TGTGCCAGCAGCTCTAGCGGAGGGGGAGACTCTGGAAACACCATATATTTT. Translated: CASSSSGGGDSGNTIYF.

This sequence joins TRBV11-1 and TRBJ2-5; no definite D call. Germline CDR1 is SGHAT and CDR2 is FQDESV (reference sequence). CDR3 length: 14 amino acids. V lost 1 base, J lost 2 bases, and 8 bases lay in between. In nucleotides, the CDR3 is TGTGCCAGCAGCTTAGGAGGTTTTCAAGAGACCCAGTACTTC. This encodes CASSLGGFQETQYF. The full variable domain, in which reference TRBV11-1 and TRBJ2-5 provide the parts outside the CDR3, is EAEVAQSPRYKITEKSQAVAFWCDPISGHATLYWYRQILGQGPELLVQFQDESVVDDSQLPKDRFSAERLKGVDSTLKIQPAELGDSAMYLCASSLGGFQETQYFGPGTRLLVL.

The rearrangement joins TRBV9 to TRBJ2-3; D is unresolved. V was cut by 0 bases and J by 4 bases, with 12 bases left in between. This CDR3 contains 15 residues. The germline gives CDR1 SGDLS, CDR2 YYNGEE. The chain's CDR3 is CASSVAGWLSDTQYF. The CDR3 bases are TGTGCCAGCAGCGTAGCAGGCTGGTTGTCAGATACGCAGTATTTT.